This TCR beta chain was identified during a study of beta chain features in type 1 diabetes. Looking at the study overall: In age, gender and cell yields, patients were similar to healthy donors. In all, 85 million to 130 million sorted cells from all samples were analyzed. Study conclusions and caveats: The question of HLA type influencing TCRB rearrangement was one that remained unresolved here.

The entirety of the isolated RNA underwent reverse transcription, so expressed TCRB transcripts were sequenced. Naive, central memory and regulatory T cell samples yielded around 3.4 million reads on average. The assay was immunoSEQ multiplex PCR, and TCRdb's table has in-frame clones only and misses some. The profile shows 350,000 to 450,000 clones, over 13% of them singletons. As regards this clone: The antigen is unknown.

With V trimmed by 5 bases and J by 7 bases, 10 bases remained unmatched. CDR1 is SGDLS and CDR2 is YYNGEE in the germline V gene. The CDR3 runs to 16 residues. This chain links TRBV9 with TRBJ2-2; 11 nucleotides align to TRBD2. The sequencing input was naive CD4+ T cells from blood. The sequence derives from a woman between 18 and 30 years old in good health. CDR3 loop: CASRKGTSGSHGELFF. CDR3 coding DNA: TGTGCCAGCAGGAAAGGGACTAGCGGCAGTCACGGGGAGCTGTTTTTT.